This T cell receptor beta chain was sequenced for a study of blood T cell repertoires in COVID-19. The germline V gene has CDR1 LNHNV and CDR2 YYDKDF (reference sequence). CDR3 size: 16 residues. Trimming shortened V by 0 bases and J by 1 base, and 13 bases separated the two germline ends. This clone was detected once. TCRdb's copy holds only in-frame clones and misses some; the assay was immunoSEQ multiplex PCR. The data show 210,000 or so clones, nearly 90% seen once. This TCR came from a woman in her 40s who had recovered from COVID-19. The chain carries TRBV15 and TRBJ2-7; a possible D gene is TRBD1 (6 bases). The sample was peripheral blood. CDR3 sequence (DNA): TGTGCCACCAGCAGAGATGGACAGCAAGGATCCTACGAGCAGTACTTC. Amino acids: CATSRDGQQGSYEQYF.